This T cell receptor beta chain emerged from a study of T cell responses to AZD1222 COVID-19 vaccine. Study summary: Samples with a second dose at about 4 or about 12 weeks were pooled together.

Repertoires were generated with immunoSEQ multiplex PCR, while TCRdb's copy carries only in-frame clones and drops some. This sample yields 95,000 to 110,000 clones, of which more than 80% are seen a single time; roughly 6.5% belongs to the top ten. The germline V gene encodes CDR1 MNHEY and CDR2 SMNVEV (reference sequence). Trimming took off 3 bases at V and 8 bases at J, with 16 bases between the two ends. The CDR3 sequence is 14 residues long. This clone turned up a few times. The sequencing here drew on peripheral blood, taken on day 0 of AZD1222 vaccination. The sequence was collected from an adult in good health. The rearrangement uses TRBV27 and TRBJ1-2; D perhaps matches TRBD1 (6 bases). The CDR3 coding sequence is TGTGCCAGCAGTTTGGGCAGGGGAGAGGGAGGCTACACCTTC. The encoded protein is CASSLGRGEGGYTF.